This is a list of T cell receptor beta chains from one sample in a study of T cells in Graves' hyperthyroidism and ophthalmopathy. TCRdb fed the multiplex PCR reads into MiXCR, producing one record per CDR3 protein. Of 490,000 or so distinct CDR3 sequences listed, approximately 23% were seen once; the top ten hold approximately 54%. Sequenced material: blood. The receptors were sampled from a woman in her seventies with Graves' ophthalmopathy. Both conserved end residues are part of each CDR3. The D gene is left open where the match is weak. Rows give clone size only sometimes, using once, few, many, or a class for an expanded clone.

CDR3 DNA	CDR3 protein	J gene	V gene	clone size	CDR3 length	D gene
TGTGCCATCAGTGAGTTGGGACAGGGGGTGGGTGACGAGCAGTACTTC	CAISELGQGVGDEQYF	TRBJ2-7	TRBV10-3	NA	16	TRBD1
TGTGCCAGCGGGAGGGGGGGGACCAGCGAGCAGTACTTC	CASGRGGTSEQYF	TRBJ2-7	TRBV6-1	few	13	NA
TGTGCCATCAGTCCCCTTAGCGGGAGTGGGGGGAATGAGCAGTTCTTC	CAISPLSGSGGNEQFF	TRBJ2-1	TRBV10-3	few	16	TRBD2
TGTGCCAGCCGAGCGGGATTTAGCACAGATACGCAGTATTTT	CASRAGFSTDTQYF	TRBJ2-3	TRBV28	NA	14	TRBD2
TGTGCTAGTGGGAAAGGGGGCGCTGGGGCCAACGTCCTGACTTTC	CASGKGGAGANVLTF	TRBJ2-6	TRBV12-5	NA	15	TRBD1
TGCGCCAGCAGCTCCGGGTGGGCGGGGTACAATGAGCAGTTCTTC	CASSSGWAGYNEQFF	TRBJ2-1	TRBV5-1	few	15	NA
TGTGCCAGCAGCCAAGCCGGGACTCAAGAGACCCAGTACTTC	CASSQAGTQETQYF	TRBJ2-5	TRBV3-1	few	14	NA
TGTGCCAGCAGTTACTCGACCGGGGGTAAAGGGAATTCACCCCTCCACTTT	CASSYSTGGKGNSPLHF	TRBJ1-6	TRBV6-5	many	17	NA
TGTGCCAGCAGCTCGGGGGGGGGCGGAACTAATTCACCCCTCCACTTT	CASSSGGGGTNSPLHF	TRBJ1-6	TRBV11-2	few	16	NA
TGTGCCAGCAGGCGATCGGGACAGGGGGACTATGGCTACACCTTC	CASRRSGQGDYGYTF	TRBJ1-2	TRBV6-1	few	15	TRBD1
TGTGCCAGCAGCTTGTCGGGGGCGGTGGAGACCCAGTACTTC	CASSLSGAVETQYF	TRBJ2-5	TRBV5-5	NA	14	NA
TGTGCCAGCAGCCAAGCTAGCGCTACCTACAATGAGCAGTTCTTC	CASSQASATYNEQFF	TRBJ2-1	TRBV3-1	NA	15	NA
TGTGCCAGCTCACCCCCTGGTAATCCAAGCAATGAGCAGTTCTTC	CASSPPGNPSNEQFF	TRBJ2-1	TRBV18	NA	15	NA
TGTGCCATGATGCCCTCGTTGGATCATGAGCAGTTCTTC	CAMMPSLDHEQFF	TRBJ2-1	TRBV10-3	NA	13	NA
TGCAGCGTTGATGGGAGCGGAACCGGGGAGCTGTTTTTT	CSVDGSGTGELFF	TRBJ2-2	TRBV29-1	NA	13	NA
TGTGCCAGCAGTGGGGGGACTAGCGGGATCTTCGCGTACGAGCAGTACTTC	CASSGGTSGIFAYEQYF	TRBJ2-7	TRBV27	few	17	TRBD2
TGTGCCAGCAGGTTGGACAGGGGGTCCTATAATTCACCCCTCCACTTT	CASRLDRGSYNSPLHF	TRBJ1-6	TRBV7-2	NA	16	TRBD1
TGTGCCAGCAGCCACTCCGGGCTATACAATGAGCAGTTCTTC	CASSHSGLYNEQFF	TRBJ2-1	TRBV3-1	NA	14	NA
TGTGCCAGTAGAGGAGGGGGCGTTGGGGCCAACGTCCTGACTTTC	CASRGGGVGANVLTF	TRBJ2-6	TRBV9	NA	15	NA
TGTGCCAGTAGATCCACAGGGCCAGGGGGCTACACCTTC	CASRSTGPGGYTF	TRBJ1-2	TRBV19	NA	13	NA
TGTGCCAGCAGCTCACTCCAGGGGATCACCGGGGAGCTGTTTTTT	CASSSLQGITGELFF	TRBJ2-2	TRBV5-4	NA	15	NA
TGTGCCAGCAGTTGGTTGGGCGGGAGCTTCCAAGAGACCCAGTACTTC	CASSWLGGSFQETQYF	TRBJ2-5	TRBV28	once	16	TRBD2
TGTGCCAGCAGCTTATTAGGGCATCTCCGGGAGCAGTACTTC	CASSLLGHLREQYF	TRBJ2-7	TRBV7-2	NA	14	NA